The present TCR beta chain was sequenced within a study of Graves' ophthalmopathy and Graves' hyperthyroidism. Looking at the study overall: No treatment had been given when peripheral blood was collected at initial diagnosis. Findings of the study overall: A model of 13 signatures distinguished ophthalmopathy from stable hyperthyroidism at approximately 90% sensitivity and around 81% specificity. The blood repertoire also included most expanded thyroid clonotypes above 0.001 frequency.

Investigators amplified TCR beta CDR3 regions from RNA transcripts. RT-PCR in the first round used HTBI primers; a second-round multiplex PCR followed. TCRdb re-called the multiplex PCR reads with MiXCR, one entry per CDR3 protein. The sample yields 300,000 to 500,000 distinct CDR3 sequences, approximately 15% seen once. CDR3 length: 11 amino acids. Trimming took off 4 bases at V and 6 bases at J, with 5 bases between the two ends. CDR1 is MDHEN and CDR2 is SYDVKM in the germline V gene. A remark on this clonotype: Its antigen remains unidentified.

This sequence was found in a woman younger than 35 with stable Graves' hyperthyroidism. The chain employs TRBV28 and TRBJ2-3; the D is unclear. Source material: peripheral blood. The CDR3 coding sequence is TGTGCCAGCAGTTATATGGATACGCAGTATTTT. As protein: CASSYMDTQYF.